Shown below are 23 T cell receptor beta chains from a single sample sequenced in a study of blood T cell repertoires in COVID-19. Assay: immunoSEQ multiplex PCR; the TCRdb copy retains only in-frame clones and omits some. The sample gives about 270,000 clones, around 93% of which show up once; approximately 2.7% is in the top ten. The sample comprised PBMCs or T cells enriched from blood (not recorded which). The receptors derive from a man aged 35-49 years who had been exposed to COVID-19.

DNA for the CDR3: TGTGCCAGCAGTTCAGGAGCGGGAGGGTACGCCGGGGAGCTGTTTTTT. Amino acids: CASSSGAGGYAGELFF. The V gene is TRBV28, the J gene TRBJ2-2, with 10 bases identical to TRBD2. There are 16 residues in the CDR3. The ends lost 4 bases at V and 6 bases at J; junction bases unmatched: 8. From germline, CDR1 is MDHEN and CDR2 SYDVKM.

The J gene is TRBJ2-7, the V gene TRBV4-1; 8 bases fit TRBD1. The CDR3 covers 16 residues. V lost 2 bases and J lost 0; bases outside the gene matches: 6. From germline, CDR1 is MGHRA and CDR2 YSYEKL. This chain's CDR3 is CASSQPGQGLSYEQYF. CDR3 in DNA: TGCGCCAGCAGCCAACCAGGACAGGGCCTCTCCTACGAGCAGTACTTC.

V and J are TRBV19 and TRBJ1-6; a possible D gene is TRBD1 (6 bases). Germline V gives CDR1 LNHDA, CDR2 SQIVND (reference sequence). The CDR3 covers 16 residues. Trimming removed 5 bases at V and 0 bases at J, with 11 bases between. The CDR3 loop reads CASSREQGSYNSPLHF. CDR3 DNA sequence: TGTGCCAGTAGTCGTGAACAGGGCTCCTATAATTCACCCCTCCACTTT.

The V gene is TRBV5-1, the J gene TRBJ2-1; 7 bases map to TRBD2. CDR3 size: 13 residues. CDR1 is SGHRS and CDR2 is YFSETQ in the germline V gene. The V and J ends lost 0 bases and 12 bases, in that order; junction bases with no gene match: 6. The CDR3 loop reads CASSLAGGEGQFF. The DNA of the CDR3 is TGCGCCAGCAGCTTGGCCGGAGGGGAGGGGCAGTTCTTC.

V gene TRBV19 combines with J gene TRBJ1-3; no definite D call. V lost 9 bases to trimming and J lost 3 bases, with 15 bases between them. This CDR3 has 14 residues. Germline V gene sequence: CDR1 LNHDA, CDR2 SQIVND (reference sequence). The DNA for the CDR3 is TGTGCCAGCGTGGAGCCGAGTCTTGGAAACACCATATATTTT. Translating gives CASVEPSLGNTIYF.

The CDR3 spells CASSEGRDHTEAFF. In DNA form, the CDR3 reads TGTGCCAGCAGCGAAGGCCGGGATCACACTGAAGCTTTCTTT. The chain carries TRBV11-3 and TRBJ1-1, with D unclear. The CDR3 totals 14 residues. The V gene's germline CDR1 is SGHNT and CDR2 YENEEA. The V and J ends lost 5 bases and 3 bases respectively, with 13 bases between them.

The chain links TRBV7-6 to TRBJ1-5; D not certain. The CDR3 consists of 15 residues. Germline V gives CDR1 SGHVS, CDR2 FNYEAQ. Trimming shortened V by 4 bases and J by 1 base, and 11 bases separated the two germline ends. The CDR3 protein is CASSWASGSNQPQHF. For the CDR3, the DNA is TGTGCCAGCAGCTGGGCGTCTGGAAGCAATCAGCCCCAGCATTTT.

The CDR3 DNA is TGTGCCAGCAGCTTAAGGGGATCTCGTGGGGACGAGCAGTACTTC. It codes for CASSLRGSRGDEQYF. This rearrangement joins TRBV7-8 to TRBJ2-7, with D possibly TRBD1 on 5 matching bases. V lost 2 bases, J lost 5 bases, and 16 bases lay in between. There are 15 residues in the CDR3. Germline loops: CDR1 SGHVS, CDR2 FQNEAQ.

This chain links TRBV11-2 with TRBJ1-6; D may be TRBD1 (5 bases). Germline V gene lookup returns CDR1 SGHAT and CDR2 FQNNGV. This CDR3 has 16 residues. V dropped 3 bases and J dropped 7 bases, with 16 bases sitting between them. The CDR3 here is CASSFVGGEGNSPLHF. The CDR3 region has the DNA TGTGCCAGCAGCTTTGTCGGGGGAGAAGGCAATTCACCCCTCCACTTT.

In this sample, this clone turned up once. The CDR3 region has the DNA TGTGCCAGTATGCCTAGCGGGTATGGTGTTACCAATGAGCAGTTCTTC. This encodes CASMPSGYGVTNEQFF. This chain uses TRBV19 with TRBJ2-1; 8 bases align to TRBD2. Germline V gene sequence: CDR1 LNHDA, CDR2 SQIVND (reference sequence). The CDR3 extends over 16 amino acids. Trimming cost V 7 bases and J 6 bases; bases outside gene matches: 14.

The chain carries TRBV24-1 and TRBJ2-1, with a weak D call TRBD2 (5 bases). With 6 bases removed from V and 3 bases from J, the gap between germline ends came to 14 bases. The CDR3 length is 15 residues. Germline CDR1 reads KGHDR; CDR2 reads SFDVKD. The chain's CDR3 is CATSPALDYYNEQFF. For the CDR3, the DNA is TGTGCCACCAGTCCGGCTCTAGACTACTACAATGAGCAGTTCTTC.

This chain connects TRBV6-5 to TRBJ2-7; 7 nucleotides agree with TRBD1. Germline V lookup: CDR1 MNHEY, CDR2 SVGAGI. Losses at the gene ends were 6 bases for V and 5 bases for J; bases not matched to a gene: 10. CDR3 length equals 14 residues. The CDR3 nucleotides are TGTGCCAGCAGGAGTAGGGGGCCCCTACACGAGCAGTACTTC. The encoded protein is CASRSRGPLHEQYF.

The V call is TRBV30, the J call TRBJ1-1, with no clear D. Germline loops: CDR1 GTSNPN, CDR2 SVGIG (reference sequence). The CDR3 is made up of 13 amino acids. Trimming stripped 2 bases from V and 2 bases from J, with 9 bases between. The CDR3 coding sequence is TGTGCCTGGAGTTTTTTCAAAAACACTGAAGCTTTCTTT. It codes for CAWSFFKNTEAFF.

For the CDR3, the DNA is TGTGCCAGCAGCCGTGGAATTCTCCGCGGGGAAGAGACCCAGTACTTC. Translation gives CASSRGILRGEETQYF. The V and J genes are TRBV3-1 (or the pseudogene TRBV3-2) and TRBJ2-5, with a tentative D call TRBD2 (6 bases). Germline loops: CDR1 LGHDT, CDR2 YNNKEL (reference sequence). The V end lost 4 bases, the J end lost 3 bases, and 18 bases lay between the germline ends. CDR3 length: 16 amino acids.

The chain links TRBV4-1 to TRBJ1-6; D may be TRBD1 (6 bases). Germline CDR1 reads MGHRA; CDR2 reads YSYEKL. The CDR3 loop spans 17 amino acids. V dropped 0 bases and J dropped 7 bases, with 16 bases sitting between them. The CDR3 region is CASSQEYKRTANSPLHF. For the CDR3, the DNA is TGCGCCAGCAGCCAAGAATATAAGAGGACAGCAAATTCACCCCTCCACTTT.

The genes are TRBV19 and TRBJ2-1; 9 nucleotides match TRBD2. Trimming removed 9 bases from V and 3 bases from J; junction bases left unmatched: 9. The CDR3 consists of 15 residues. Per germline, CDR1 LNHDA and CDR2 SQIVND (reference sequence). The CDR3, as DNA: TGTGCCAGCGCGGAAGCGGGAGGTCTCTACAATGAGCAGTTCTTC. Protein sequence: CASAEAGGLYNEQFF.

The gene calls are TRBV5-5 and TRBJ2-3, with 13 bases lining up with TRBD2. The ends lost 4 bases at V and 0 bases at J; junction bases unmatched: 11. Germline CDR1 SGHKS, CDR2 YYEKEE (reference sequence). The CDR3 consists of 19 residues. CDR3 nucleotide sequence: TGTGCCAGCAGCGGTGGGACTAGCGGGGCCCGTTTAAGCACAGATACGCAGTATTTT. Amino acid sequence: CASSGGTSGARLSTDTQYF.

The chain carries TRBV10-2 and TRBJ2-1; TRBD1 aligns across 8 bases. The trim removed 3 bases at V and 4 bases at J, leaving 5 bases unmatched. This CDR3 has 15 amino acids. Looked up from germline, CDR1 is WSHSY and CDR2 is SAAADI. CDR3: CASSDGTGEYNEQFF. In nucleotides, the CDR3 is TGCGCCAGCAGTGATGGGACAGGAGAATACAATGAGCAGTTCTTC.

Here the CDR3 DNA reads TGTGCCAGCTCACCAACTCGGGCGGGAGAGTACAATGAGCAGTTCTTC. The encoded protein is CASSPTRAGEYNEQFF. The V gene is TRBV18, the J gene TRBJ2-1; 7 bases match TRBD2. Germline V gene sequence: CDR1 KGHSH, CDR2 LQKENI. The CDR3 has 16 residues. The V segment lost 2 bases and the J segment 4 bases; nucleotides outside the gene matches: 8.

This sequence joins TRBV19 and TRBJ2-2; weak D call: TRBD2 (6 bases). The V and J ends lost 2 bases and 3 bases respectively, with 10 bases between them. This CDR3 contains 15 residues. Germline loops: CDR1 LNHDA, CDR2 SQIVND (reference sequence). The CDR3 nucleotides are TGTGCCAGTAGTATAAGCGGGTCTCACACCGGGGAGCTGTTTTTT. It yields the protein CASSISGSHTGELFF.

The rearrangement joins TRBV29-1 to TRBJ2-3, with 14 nucleotides matching TRBD2. Germline CDR1 is SQVTM and CDR2 is ANQGSEA. This CDR3 has 17 residues. V shed 2 bases and J 5 bases; nucleotides not matched to a gene: 9. The CDR3 is CSVEWATSGRGRDTQYF. The CDR3 DNA follows: TGCAGCGTTGAATGGGCGACTAGCGGGAGGGGTAGAGATACGCAGTATTTT.

V gene TRBV28 combines with J gene TRBJ2-5, with 9 bases that match TRBD2. CDR1 and CDR2 from the germline V gene are MDHEN and SYDVKM. V trimming: 7 bases; J trimming: 5 bases; junction bases outside the gene matches: 11. CDR3 length: 15 amino acids. DNA for the CDR3: TGTGCCAGCATACCAAGAGGTAGCGGGAGTGAGACCCAGTACTTC. Translating gives CASIPRGSGSETQYF. Full variable domain (remainder filled in from reference TRBV28 and TRBJ2-5): DVKVTQSSRYLVKRTGEKVFLECVQDMDHENMFWYRQDPGLGLRLIYFSYDVKMKEKGDIPEGYSVSREKKERFSLILESASTNQTSMYLCASIPRGSGSETQYFGPGTRLLVL.

V usage is TRBV7-9 and J usage is TRBJ1-3, with unresolved D. This CDR3 comprises 15 residues. V was shortened by 0 bases and J by 2 bases, with 8 bases between the two germline ends. Germline-derived CDR1 and CDR2 are SEHNR and FQNEAQ (reference sequence). The CDR3 region is CASSLAVGAGNTIYF. DNA for the CDR3: TGTGCCAGCAGCTTAGCGGTGGGAGCTGGAAACACCATATATTTT.